A selection of T cell receptor beta chains follows, all from one sample in a study of T cells expressing NK-cell markers. With the 5' RACE reads reprocessed, TCRdb shows one record per CDR3 protein and no DNA. This table holds 400,000 or so distinct CDR3 sequences. The sequenced sample consisted of blood T cells: a sorted CD56 or NKG2C T cell subset, CD4+ or CD8+ T cells, or bulk PBMC T cells (not recorded which). The receptors stem from a woman aged 45-59 years in good health. The CDR3 runs from the conserved cysteine through the conserved F or W.

CDR3aa	v_gene	j_gene
CASSSTGERYSPLHF	TRBV7-9	TRBJ1-6
CASSKVPGLAGSTDTQYF	TRBV21-1	TRBJ2-3
CASTQGGRGNYGYTF	TRBV12-3/TRBV12-4	TRBJ1-2
CASSFLAGVSRNEQFF	TRBV5-1	TRBJ2-1
CAISATGAGVFIQYF	TRBV10-3	TRBJ2-4
CASSLAAIGYNEQFF	TRBV5-1	TRBJ2-1
CASSRRPGQGFVEQFF	TRBV5-1	TRBJ2-1
CASSFEREWQFF	TRBV5-1	TRBJ2-1
CSARDIVGRFNEQFF	TRBV20-1	TRBJ2-1
CAISANGELFF	TRBV10-3	TRBJ2-2
CASSYGLSEETQYF	TRBV11-1	TRBJ2-5
CASSVGSGAGNTDTQYF	TRBV9	TRBJ2-3
CASSQDSTGVNTEAFF	TRBV4-1	TRBJ1-1
CASRDERGSYNEQFF	TRBV28	TRBJ2-1
CSATDYGWDDNEQFF	TRBV20-1	TRBJ2-1
CASSQEGRPQETQYF	TRBV3-1	TRBJ2-5
CASSHVGQGRGTDTQYF	TRBV4-1	TRBJ2-3
CASSTGRGKFGNQPQHF	TRBV12-3/TRBV12-4	TRBJ1-5
CAWSVVGVYNEQFF	TRBV30	TRBJ2-1
CASSLVANSNEQFF	TRBV7-9	TRBJ2-1
CSANLAGATQETQYF	TRBV20-1	TRBJ2-5
CASSLLWTGRTGSSYEQYF	TRBV5-1	TRBJ2-7
CASSPQAEVSYNEQFF	TRBV2	TRBJ2-1
CASSQDRGDYYGYTF	TRBV4-2	TRBJ1-2
CASSPSRLGLTPEQFF	TRBV12-3/TRBV12-4	TRBJ2-1
CASSTILGETQYF	TRBV12-3/TRBV12-4	TRBJ2-5
CASSSGWGSNQPQHF	TRBV7-8	TRBJ1-5
CSANPEGAGDYYNEQFF	TRBV20-1	TRBJ2-1
CASSLIGDQFKDTQYF	TRBV27	TRBJ2-3
CATSEYNPIFTEAFF	TRBV24-1	TRBJ1-1
CASSFQGSNEAFF	TRBV7-3	TRBJ1-1
CSARDSGPRGHKNTEAFF	TRBV20-1	TRBJ1-1
CASSHQVPGASNNEQFF	TRBV4-1	TRBJ2-1
CASLRTSGTEQYF	TRBV25-1	TRBJ2-7
CASSSRTSGFYEQFF	TRBV7-2	TRBJ2-1
CASSDRGYDYEQYF	TRBV12-3/TRBV12-4	TRBJ2-7
CASSRPGTGLNTEAFF	TRBV3-1	TRBJ1-1
CASSLPFSPGTGKNIQYF	TRBV5-5	TRBJ2-4
CASSRAGGGYEQFF	TRBV11-3	TRBJ2-1
CAWSDRLTETQYF	TRBV30	TRBJ2-5
CASRDAGKQETQYF	TRBV27	TRBJ2-5
CSVEPDRGNIQYF	TRBV29-1	TRBJ2-4
CASSYWFGGGSTDTQYF	TRBV6-2/TRBV6-3	TRBJ2-3
CASSLLGGLVSGELFF	TRBV6-5	TRBJ2-2